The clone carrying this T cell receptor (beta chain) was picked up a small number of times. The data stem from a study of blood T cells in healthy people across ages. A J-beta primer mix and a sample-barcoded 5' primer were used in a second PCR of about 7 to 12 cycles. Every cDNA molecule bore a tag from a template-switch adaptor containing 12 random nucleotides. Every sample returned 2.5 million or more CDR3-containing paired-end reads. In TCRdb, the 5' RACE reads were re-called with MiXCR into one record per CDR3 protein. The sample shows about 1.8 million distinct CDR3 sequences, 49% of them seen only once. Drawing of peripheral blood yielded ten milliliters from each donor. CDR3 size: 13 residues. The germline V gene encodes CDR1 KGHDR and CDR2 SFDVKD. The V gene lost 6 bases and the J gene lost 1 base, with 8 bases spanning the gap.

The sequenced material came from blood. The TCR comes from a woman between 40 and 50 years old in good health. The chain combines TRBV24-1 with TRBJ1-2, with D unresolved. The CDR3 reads CATSSSNNYGYTF. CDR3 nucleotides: TGTGCCACCAGTTCATCTAATAACTATGGCTACACCTTC.